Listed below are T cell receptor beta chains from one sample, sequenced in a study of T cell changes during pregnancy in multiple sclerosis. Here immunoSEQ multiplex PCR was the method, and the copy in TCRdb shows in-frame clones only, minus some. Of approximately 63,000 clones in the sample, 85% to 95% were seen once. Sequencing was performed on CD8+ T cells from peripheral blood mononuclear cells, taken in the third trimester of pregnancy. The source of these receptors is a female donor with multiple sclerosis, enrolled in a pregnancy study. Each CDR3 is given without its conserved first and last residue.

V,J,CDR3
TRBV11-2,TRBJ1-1,ASSPGTGAEAF
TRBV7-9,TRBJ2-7,ASSLADPGGTYEQY
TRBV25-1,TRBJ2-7,ASSGSGRAYEQY
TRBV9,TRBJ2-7,ASTRGQGSDEQY
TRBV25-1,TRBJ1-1,ASSELLNSEAF
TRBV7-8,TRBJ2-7,ASSLTSGAPYEQY
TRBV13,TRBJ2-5,ASSFLSPSGGYQETQY
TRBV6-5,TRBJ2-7,ASSYVDSPRQY
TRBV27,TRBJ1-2,ASSYGVFYGYT
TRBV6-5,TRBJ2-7,ASSQDRVKWY
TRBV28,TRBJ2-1,ASSSHMVAQF
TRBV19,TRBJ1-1,ASSIFSPRDTEAF
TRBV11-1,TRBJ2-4,ASSPAPGLEIAKNIQY
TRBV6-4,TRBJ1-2,ASSDPNRVGGYT
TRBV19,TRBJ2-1,ASSMGLGVNEQF
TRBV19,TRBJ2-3,ASRGRGSDTQY
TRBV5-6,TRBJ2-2,ASSFGVYNTGELF
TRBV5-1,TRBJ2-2,ASSPTTGLNTGELF
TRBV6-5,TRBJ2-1,ASSQDFSGNEQF
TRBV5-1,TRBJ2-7,ASSFRTSGRPYEQY
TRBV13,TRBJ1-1,ATSSVQGVGEAF
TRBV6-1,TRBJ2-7,ASSEWPSGNYEQY
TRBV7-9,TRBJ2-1,ASSEPQGTDEQF
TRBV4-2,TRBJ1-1,ASSQEQGTVAEAF
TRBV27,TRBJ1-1,ASSLIENTEAF
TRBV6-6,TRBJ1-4,ASSYLFSGEKLF
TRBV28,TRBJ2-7,ASTPTLSGYEQY
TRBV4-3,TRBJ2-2,ASSQEGDGSGPGELF
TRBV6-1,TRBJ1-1,ASSEAIRGGFPEAF
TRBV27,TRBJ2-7,ASSFSVGASYEQY
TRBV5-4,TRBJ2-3,ASSALGGDGTDTQY
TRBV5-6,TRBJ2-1,ASSLYRDLGYNEQF
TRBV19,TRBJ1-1,ASRIGDTEAF
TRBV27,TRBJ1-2,ASSFSGAGFYGYT
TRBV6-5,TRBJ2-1,ASSRDRGQDRF
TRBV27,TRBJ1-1,ASSLTGIGTEAF
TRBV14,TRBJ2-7,ASSHGGRSEQY
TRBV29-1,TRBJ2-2,SVEQGSGELF
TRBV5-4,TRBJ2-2,ASSPATGPTGELF
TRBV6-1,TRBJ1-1,ASSPTNTNTEAF
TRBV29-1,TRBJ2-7,SVEGSTTGQSYEQY
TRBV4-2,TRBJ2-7,ASSQYTGGSPYEQY
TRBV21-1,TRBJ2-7,ASSAGIPLVRYEQY